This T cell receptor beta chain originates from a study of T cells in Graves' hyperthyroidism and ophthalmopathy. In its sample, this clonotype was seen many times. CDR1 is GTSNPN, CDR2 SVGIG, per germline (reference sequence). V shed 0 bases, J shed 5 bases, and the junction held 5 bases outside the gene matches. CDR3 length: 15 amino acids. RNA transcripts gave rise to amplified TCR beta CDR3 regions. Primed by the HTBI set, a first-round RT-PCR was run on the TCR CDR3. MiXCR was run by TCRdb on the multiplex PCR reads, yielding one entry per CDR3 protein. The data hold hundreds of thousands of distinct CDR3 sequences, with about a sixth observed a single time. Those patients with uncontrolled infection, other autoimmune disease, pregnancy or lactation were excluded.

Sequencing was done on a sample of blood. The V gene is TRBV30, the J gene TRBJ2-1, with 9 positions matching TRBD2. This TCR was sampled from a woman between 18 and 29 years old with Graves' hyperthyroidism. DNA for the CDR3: TGTGCCTGGAGTGTCCTAGCGGGACCCCACAATGAGCAGTTCTTC. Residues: CAWSVLAGPHNEQFF.